A single sample gave rise to the 21 T cell receptor beta chains below, sequenced in a study of blood T cell repertoires in COVID-19. Measured with immunoSEQ multiplex PCR; TCRdb has only the in-frame clones, and not every one. The data show approximately 100,000 clones, about 86% seen once. Sequenced material: PBMCs or T cells enriched from blood (not recorded which). These receptors were taken from a woman in her forties or fifties who had recovered from COVID-19.

The rearrangement uses TRBV5-1 and TRBJ1-2; 9 positions agree with TRBD1. This CDR3 comprises 15 residues. Germline lookup yields CDR1 SGHRS and CDR2 YFSETQ. Unmatched junction bases numbered 6, after V lost 4 bases and J lost 2 bases. CDR3 residues: CASSQRTGENYGYTF. In nucleotides, the CDR3 is TGCGCCAGCAGCCAGCGGACAGGGGAAAACTATGGCTACACCTTC.

The chain has TRBV19 and TRBJ1-6; 11 nucleotides match TRBD1. The CDR3 runs to 16 residues. CDR1 and CDR2 (germline): LNHDA, SQIVND (reference sequence). V was clipped by 5 bases and J by 7 bases; unmatched bases: 7. For the CDR3, the DNA is TGTGCCAGTAGTCCCGGGACAGGGGGTGGAAATTCACCCCTCCACTTT. Its protein is CASSPGTGGGNSPLHF. The full variable domain, rest sourced from reference TRBV19 and TRBJ1-6, is DGGITQSPKYLFRKEGQNVTLSCEQNLNHDAMYWYRQDPGQGLRLIYYSQIVNDFQKGDIAEGYSVSREKKESFPLTVTSAQKNPTAFYLCASSPGTGGGNSPLHFGNGTRLTVT.

This chain uses TRBV13 with TRBJ1-1; D is undetermined. CDR1 is PRHDT, CDR2 FYEKMQ, per germline (reference sequence). V was clipped by 5 bases and J by 7 bases, with 14 bases between them. The CDR3 has 13 amino acids. The CDR3 sequence: CASSLRSYNEAFF. In DNA, the CDR3 is TGTGCCAGCAGCCTCAGAAGTTATAATGAAGCTTTCTTT.

V and J are TRBV10-3 and TRBJ2-1; a possible D gene is TRBD2 (8 bases). The V gene's germline CDR1 is ENHRY and CDR2 SYGVKD. The CDR3 consists of 18 residues. Trimming cost V 4 bases and J 0 bases, with 19 bases left between them. The CDR3 DNA follows: TGTGCCATCAGTGCCCTGAGTAGCGGGACAGACTCCTACAATGAGCAGTTCTTC. Protein: CAISALSSGTDSYNEQFF.

V is TRBV18 and J is TRBJ2-6; D not resolved. V was shortened by 4 bases and J by 1 base, with 11 bases between the two germline ends. The germline CDR1 and CDR2 sequences are KGHSH and LQKENI. The CDR3 extends over 16 amino acids. CDR3 protein: CASSLLSFSGANVLTF. As DNA, the CDR3 is TGTGCCAGCTCACTCCTCTCGTTTTCTGGGGCCAACGTCCTGACTTTC.

This clone was recorded a few times. The chain carries TRBV6-5 and TRBJ1-1; tentative D call: TRBD1 (5 bases). The length of the CDR3 is 13 residues. Germline lookup yields CDR1 MNHEY and CDR2 SVGAGI. With 6 bases removed from V and 12 bases from J, the gap between germline ends came to 20 bases. In DNA, the CDR3 is TGTGCCAGCAGGGAGTCGGACGGGGGGTGGCCTTTCTTT. It yields the protein CASRESDGGWPFF.

The chain carries TRBV24-1 and TRBJ1-5; D not resolved. This CDR3 has 17 amino acids. Germline V lookup: CDR1 KGHDR, CDR2 SFDVKD. Trimming cost V 3 bases and J 1 base, with 15 bases left between them. The CDR3 spells CATSDPRSGSSNQPQHF. For the CDR3, the DNA is TGTGCCACCAGTGATCCGCGGTCGGGGAGCAGCAATCAGCCCCAGCATTTT.

The J gene is TRBJ2-7, the V gene TRBV6-5, with TRBD1 matching 10 bases. CDR3 length: 14 amino acids. Trimming cost V 6 bases and J 5 bases; bases outside gene matches: 7. The germline V gene encodes CDR1 MNHEY and CDR2 SVGAGI. CDR3: CASSRDRGGDEQYF. As DNA, the CDR3 is TGTGCCAGCAGCCGGGACAGGGGAGGCGACGAGCAGTACTTC.

The count of this clone is one. The CDR3 region has the DNA TGTGCCAGCAGGGAGACAGGGGGCAAGTACGAGCAGTACTTC. This encodes CASRETGGKYEQYF. This chain uses TRBV28 with TRBJ2-7; 10 bases fit TRBD1. V lost 6 bases, J lost 4 bases, and 6 bases stayed unmatched. In germline, CDR1 is MDHEN, CDR2 SYDVKM. There are 14 residues in the CDR3.

DNA for the CDR3: TGTGCCAGCAGCCCGAGAGGGGGAAATACGCAGTATTTT. Protein sequence: CASSPRGGNTQYF. The V and J genes are TRBV9 and TRBJ2-3; tentative D call: TRBD1 (6 bases). This CDR3 contains 13 residues. Per the germline V gene, CDR1 is SGDLS and CDR2 is YYNGEE. Trimming stripped 4 bases from V and 7 bases from J, with 13 bases between.

The gene calls are TRBV27 and TRBJ1-4; 9 bases are a match to TRBD1. CDR3 length equals 16 residues. V was clipped by 6 bases and J by 7 bases; unmatched bases: 12. Germline V gene sequence: CDR1 MNHEY, CDR2 SMNVEV (reference sequence). CDR3 loop: CASSTLQDRGPEKLFF. CDR3 DNA: TGTGCCAGCAGCACACTGCAGGACAGGGGACCTGAAAAACTGTTTTTT.

CDR3 residues: CASSSPRDNLYEQYF. The DNA for the CDR3 is TGTGCCAGCAGTTCTCCCCGGGACAACCTATACGAGCAGTACTTC. The chain joins TRBV6-5 to TRBJ2-7, with TRBD1 as a possible D gene (6 bases). Germline V gene lookup returns CDR1 MNHEY and CDR2 SVGAGI. The CDR3 extends over 15 amino acids. Trimming stripped 4 bases from V and 4 bases from J, with 17 bases between.

V and J are TRBV9 and TRBJ1-6; TRBD1 might be the D (6 bases). Germline CDR1 is SGDLS and CDR2 is YYNGEE. The CDR3 sequence is 15 residues long. The V end lost 5 bases, the J end lost 7 bases, and 16 bases lay between the germline ends. DNA of the CDR3: TGTGCCAGCAGTGCTTGGGGACAAGGGAATTCACCCCTCCACTTT. Its protein product is CASSAWGQGNSPLHF.

This clone was observed a single time. The chain has TRBV9 and TRBJ2-7; 8 nucleotides match TRBD2. Looked up from germline, CDR1 is SGDLS and CDR2 is YYNGEE. After removal of 7 bases from V and 5 bases from J, the junction contained 14 bases not matched to a gene. The CDR3 has 15 residues. CDR3 sequence: CASGRSGSYINEQYF. DNA of the CDR3: TGTGCCAGCGGGCGGAGCGGGAGTTACATTAACGAGCAGTACTTC. The whole variable domain, remainder taken from reference TRBV9 and TRBJ2-7, is DSGVTQTPKHLITATGQRVTLRCSPRSGDLSVYWYQQSLDQGLQFLIQYYNGEERAKGNILERFSAQQFPDLHSELNLSSLELGDSALYFCASGRSGSYINEQYFGPGTRLTVT.

V gene TRBV9 combines with J gene TRBJ1-2; D unclear. This CDR3 has 9 amino acids. The V gene lost 5 bases and the J gene lost 8 bases, with 4 bases spanning the gap. Germline CDR1 reads SGDLS; CDR2 reads YYNGEE. CDR3 coding DNA: TGTGCCAGCAGGAGCGGCTACACCTTC. Its translation: CASRSGYTF.

The V gene is TRBV5-1, the J gene TRBJ2-7, with D tentatively TRBD2 (5 bases). Trimming removed 5 bases at V and 2 bases at J, with 11 bases between. Germline CDR1 reads SGHRS; CDR2 reads YFSETQ. The CDR3 has 13 amino acids. The CDR3 DNA sequence: TGCGCCAGCAGGGACTCTCTAGCCTACGAGCAGTACTTC. Its translation is CASRDSLAYEQYF.

In its sample, this clone was seen once. V and J are TRBV7-9 and TRBJ2-6; D not resolved. Germline-derived CDR1 and CDR2 are SEHNR and FQNEAQ (reference sequence). The CDR3 sequence is 15 residues long. V was trimmed by 1 base and J by 0 bases, leaving 4 bases between them. The CDR3, as DNA: TGTGCCAGCAGCTTAGGAGACTCTGGGGCCAACGTCCTGACTTTC. Encoded protein: CASSLGDSGANVLTF.

The chain is built from TRBV6-5 and TRBJ1-1; D gene ambiguous. There are 14 residues in the CDR3. The germline V gene encodes CDR1 MNHEY and CDR2 SVGAGI. V dropped 7 bases and J dropped 1 base, with 13 bases sitting between them. CDR3 sequence (DNA): TGTGCCAGCACCGTACTTACCGGGAACACTGAAGCTTTCTTT. This encodes CASTVLTGNTEAFF.

V usage is TRBV28 and J usage is TRBJ2-7; 8 positions agree with TRBD1. The CDR3 has 15 residues. After removal of 8 bases from V and 5 bases from J, the junction contained 14 bases not matched to a gene. The germline gives CDR1 MDHEN, CDR2 SYDVKM. CDR3 sequence reads: CASLPTQGAVHEQYF. The DNA of the CDR3 is TGTGCCAGCCTACCTACTCAGGGGGCTGTCCACGAGCAGTACTTC.

The rearrangement links TRBV7-3 to TRBJ2-3; TRBD2 matches 10 bases. This CDR3 is 18 amino acids long. Germline values: CDR1 SGHTA, CDR2 FQGTGA. Trimming at V came to 1 base and at J to 0 bases, leaving 7 bases not matched to a gene. This chain's CDR3 is CASSLRASGGASTDTQYF. In nucleotides, the CDR3 is TGTGCCAGCAGCTTAAGGGCTAGCGGGGGTGCTAGCACAGATACGCAGTATTTT.

This clone showed up just once. This chain joins TRBV29-1 and TRBJ2-3; 7 bases are shared with TRBD1. CDR1 and CDR2 from the germline V gene are SQVTM and ANQGSEA. The CDR3 runs 11 residues. V lost 6 bases, J lost 5 bases, and 2 bases stayed unmatched. CDR3 nucleotides: TGCAGCGTCCCAGGGGGAGATACGCAGTATTTT. Translating gives CSVPGGDTQYF.